These 8 T cell receptor beta chains originate from one sample sequenced in a study of blood T cell repertoires in COVID-19. Here immunoSEQ multiplex PCR was the method, and the copy in TCRdb shows in-frame clones only, minus some. Among tens of thousands of clones listed, 80% to 90% were seen once. The sample comprised peripheral blood. The receptors originated from an older woman with acute or convalescent COVID-19.

V gene TRBV30 combines with J gene TRBJ2-2; D perhaps matches TRBD2 (6 bases). Trimming stripped 0 bases from V and 5 bases from J, with 10 bases between. The CDR3 has 14 residues. CDR1 GTSNPN and CDR2 SVGIG come from the germline V gene (reference sequence). CDR3 amino acids: CAWSVRELTGELFF. CDR3 nucleotides: TGTGCCTGGAGTGTACGGGAGTTGACCGGGGAGCTGTTTTTT.

This clone was seen more than once but under ten times. The chain links TRBV5-6 to TRBJ1-2; TRBD1 aligns across 7 bases. Looked up from germline, CDR1 is SGHDT and CDR2 is YYEEEE. The CDR3 contains 13 residues. J lost 4 bases, V lost 0 bases, and 0 bases had no gene match. The CDR3 sequence: CASSLEGAYGYTF. Here the CDR3 DNA reads TGTGCCAGCAGCTTGGAGGGGGCCTATGGCTACACCTTC. The variable domain in full, completed from reference TRBV5-6 and TRBJ1-2, reads DAGVTQSPTHLIKTRGQQVTLRCSPKSGHDTVSWYQQALGQGPQFIFQYYEEEERQRGNFPDRFSGHQFPNYSSELNVNALLLGDSALYLCASSLEGAYGYTFGSGTRLTVV.

This rearrangement joins TRBV27 to TRBJ1-6, with 10 bases lining up with TRBD1. From germline, CDR1 is MNHEY and CDR2 SMNVEV (reference sequence). This CDR3 comprises 15 residues. The trim removed 5 bases at V and 8 bases at J, leaving 6 bases unmatched. Written as DNA, the CDR3 is TGTGCCAGCAGTCTCCGGGACAGGGGTGATTCACCCCTCCACTTT. Translated: CASSLRDRGDSPLHF.

The chain uses TRBV7-9 and TRBJ2-3, with 9 nucleotides matching TRBD2. Trimming at V came to 5 bases and at J to 4 bases, leaving 13 bases not matched to a gene. The CDR3 totals 17 residues. CDR1 SEHNR and CDR2 FQNEAQ come from the germline V gene (reference sequence). CDR3 residues: CASSKILAGRRADTQYF. The CDR3, as DNA: TGTGCCAGCAGCAAAATTCTAGCGGGGAGGCGGGCAGATACGCAGTATTTT.

V gene TRBV10-2 combines with J gene TRBJ1-5; D gene uncertain. Trimming removed 2 bases at V and 5 bases at J, with 7 bases between. The CDR3 totals 13 residues. In germline, CDR1 is WSHSY, CDR2 SAAADI. The CDR3 protein is CASSENTHQPQHF. Written as DNA, the CDR3 is TGCGCCAGCAGTGAGAACACCCATCAGCCCCAGCATTTT.

The rearrangement links TRBV6-5 to TRBJ1-1, with a weak D call TRBD1 (5 bases). The CDR3 runs to 15 residues. Germline lookup yields CDR1 MNHEY and CDR2 SVGAGI. The V end was cut by 4 bases, the J end by 4 bases, with 16 bases between. The CDR3 DNA reads as TGTGCCAGCAGTTCCGGGGGTGCCAGGGTCACTGAAGCTTTCTTT. Its translation: CASSSGGARVTEAFF.

The rearrangement uses TRBV6-5 and TRBJ1-1; a weak D match, TRBD1 (5 bases). The CDR3 has 13 amino acids. Germline CDR1 MNHEY, CDR2 SVGAGI. Trimming stripped 7 bases from V and 6 bases from J, with 15 bases between. In nucleotides, the CDR3 is TGTGCCAGCACAAACGCGGGGGGGGCTGAAGCTTTCTTT. Translated: CASTNAGGAEAFF.

This chain connects TRBV4-2 to TRBJ2-1; 8 bases match TRBD2. The CDR3 is 14 amino acids. The germline gives CDR1 LGHNA, CDR2 YNFKEQ. V was clipped by 4 bases and J by 9 bases; unmatched bases: 8. The DNA for the CDR3 is TGTGCCAGCAGCCCCCGGACTAGCAGCAGTGAGCAGTTCTTC. Its protein product is CASSPRTSSSEQFF.